This entry describes one T cell receptor beta chain. The antigen remains unidentified. Together with a sample-barcoded 5' primer, a J-beta primer mix was included in a second PCR lasting roughly 6 to 12 cycles. Via MiXCR, TCRdb re-called the 5' RACE reads, giving one row per CDR3 protein. The data hold roughly 800,000 distinct CDR3 sequences, with roughly 64% observed a single time. This entry comes from a study of blood T cells in healthy people across ages. The germline V gene encodes CDR1 SGHTA and CDR2 FQGTGA. V lost 2 bases and J lost 1, with 11 bases in between. This CDR3 has 15 amino acids. Points from the study as a whole: Unsorted PBMCs ruled out conclusive naive versus antigen-experienced comparison. Diversity figures derived from one million T cells were judged to underestimate the true value.

Every sample gave at least 5 micrograms of total RNA when it was extracted. This TCR derives from a man younger than 45 in good health. The sequencing input was blood. V usage is TRBV7-3 and J usage is TRBJ1-2, with no clear D. The chain's CDR3 is CASSLPGEVNYGYTF. CDR3 DNA: TGTGCCAGCAGCTTACCCGGGGAGGTTAACTATGGCTACACCTTC.